The 27 T cell receptor beta chains below were found in one sample sequenced in a study of tissue T cells after allogeneic stem cell transplantation. Adult allogeneic hematopoietic cell transplant recipients with steroid-refractory graft-versus-host disease were prospectively enrolled for research autopsy. Here immunoSEQ multiplex PCR was the method, and the copy in TCRdb shows in-frame clones only, minus some. The sample carries 2,500 or so clones, around 72% recorded once. The input for sequencing was colon tissue, taken at autopsy. These receptors were collected from a male patient at least 60 years old with steroid-refractory graft-versus-host disease after an allogeneic stem cell transplant. The graft donor may be the source of some T cells.

The chain is built from TRBV9 and TRBJ2-3; TRBD1 is a possible D gene (6 bases). V lost 0 bases and J 3 bases, leaving 8 bases between the germline ends. The CDR3 runs 14 residues. CDR1 is SGDLS and CDR2 is YYNGEE in the germline V gene. This CDR3 is CASSVGQGTDTQYF. Here the CDR3 DNA reads TGTGCCAGCAGCGTAGGTCAGGGGACAGATACGCAGTATTTT.

There are a few counts of this clone. The rearrangement links TRBV5-1 to TRBJ2-2; no clear D. The germline V gene encodes CDR1 SGHRS and CDR2 YFSETQ. CDR3 length: 14 amino acids. Between the trimmed V and J ends, which lost 0 bases and 3 bases, there was a span of 6 bases. The CDR3 protein is CASSLVSDTGELFF. CDR3 DNA sequence: TGCGCCAGCAGCTTGGTGTCAGACACCGGGGAGCTGTTTTTT.

This clone has only a few counts. V is TRBV7-9 and J is TRBJ2-4; D gene ambiguous. The germline V gene has CDR1 SEHNR and CDR2 FQNEAQ (reference sequence). The V gene lost 1 base and the J gene lost 2 bases, with 6 bases spanning the gap. This CDR3 region has 14 residues. The chain's CDR3 is CASSLVGSKNIQYF. The CDR3 DNA reads TGTGCCAGCAGCTTAGTAGGGTCCAAAAACATTCAGTACTTC. Filled out from reference TRBV7-9 and TRBJ2-4, the complete variable domain reads DTGVSQNPRHKITKRGQNVTFRCDPISEHNRLYWYRQTLGQGPEFLTYFQNEAQLEKSRLLSDRFSAERPKGSFSTLEIQRTEQGDSAMYLCASSLVGSKNIQYFGAGTRLSVL.

This clone was counted a single time. The J gene is TRBJ1-1, the V gene TRBV5-4; TRBD1 is a possible D gene (6 bases). V dropped 9 bases and J dropped 1 base, with 13 bases sitting between them. Germline V gives CDR1 SGHNT, CDR2 YYREEE (reference sequence). This CDR3 comprises 13 residues. CDR3 sequence reads: CATRGGTNTEAFF. DNA of the CDR3: TGTGCCACCCGAGGGGGTACGAACACTGAAGCTTTCTTT.

This sequence joins TRBV19 and TRBJ2-3, with TRBD1 identical over 9 bases. Trimming removed 3 bases from V and 6 bases from J; junction bases left unmatched: 10. The CDR3 has 16 residues. Per germline, CDR1 LNHDA and CDR2 SQIVND (reference sequence). CDR3 sequence: CASSMAGQGFADTQYF. The DNA of the CDR3 is TGTGCCAGTAGTATGGCGGGACAGGGATTCGCTGATACGCAGTATTTT.

The rearrangement joins TRBV6-1 to TRBJ2-5; a possible D gene is TRBD2 (6 bases). Looked up from germline, CDR1 is MNHNS and CDR2 is SASEGT. Between the trimmed V and J ends, which lost 2 bases and 2 bases, there was a span of 15 bases. This CDR3 region has 16 residues. Here the CDR3 DNA reads TGTGCCAGCAGTGAAACGGGGGTGGAGGATCAAGAGACCCAGTACTTC. Amino acids: CASSETGVEDQETQYF.

There are a few counts of this clone. This chain links TRBV6-2 or TRBV6-3 with TRBJ2-1, with D maybe TRBD1 (6 bases). CDR3 length: 14 amino acids. Trimming pared 4 bases from V and 14 bases from J, leaving 21 bases between. Germline-derived CDR1 and CDR2 are MNHEY and SVGEGT. For the CDR3, the DNA is TGTGCCAGCAGTTTACACCATGGACAGTCCGGAGAGTTCTTC. Protein: CASSLHHGQSGEFF.

This clone has more than one count but fewer than ten. The rearrangement joins TRBV21-1 to TRBJ1-5; the table's TRBD1 call for D was not verified on the DNA. TRBV21-1 is listed as a pseudogene. The CDR3 totals 14 residues. DNA for the CDR3: TGTGCCAGCAGTACTAGGACAGGGGGCCAGCCCCAGCATTTT. Its protein is CASSTRTGGQPQHF.

The chain joins TRBV25-1 to TRBJ2-7, with D perhaps matching TRBD1 (7 bases). V lost 5 bases and J 7 bases, leaving 24 bases between the germline ends. Germline CDR1 MGHDK, CDR2 SYGVNS. The CDR3 covers 16 residues. The CDR3 DNA follows: TGTGCCAGCAGTCCCCCAGGGGGGACAGTGACTGGAGAGCAGTACTTC. Translating gives CASSPPGGTVTGEQYF.

The chain carries TRBV23-1 and TRBJ1-5, with 10 bases matching TRBD1. TRBV23-1 is known as an ORF, though its function is uncertain. The CDR3 consists of 18 residues. Trimming removed 0 bases from V and 6 bases from J; junction bases left unmatched: 11. Here the CDR3 reads CASSQSETGTGVFQPQHF. The CDR3 nucleotides are TGCGCCAGCAGTCAATCTGAGACCGGGACAGGGGTATTTCAGCCCCAGCATTTT.

To note about this clone: The same CDR3 can be traced to other DNA sequences in this sample. The V call is TRBV5-4, the J call TRBJ1-1, with D unclear. The germline V and J ends were trimmed by 0 bases and 1 base, with 4 bases remaining between them. This CDR3 spans 13 amino acids. CDR1 and CDR2 from the germline V gene are SGHNT and YYREEE (reference sequence). The DNA for the CDR3 is TGTGCCAGCAGCTTGGGAGGGAACACTGAAGCTTTCTTT. It is translated as CASSLGGNTEAFF.

This chain connects TRBV9 to TRBJ2-5; D ambiguous. Trimming took off 0 bases at V and 5 bases at J, with 8 bases between the two ends. This CDR3 comprises 13 residues. Germline CDR1 and CDR2: SGDLS and YYNGEE. The CDR3 DNA reads TGTGCCAGCAGCGTAGGGGAACTGGAGACCCAGTACTTC. Its protein product is CASSVGELETQYF. Looking up the rest from reference TRBV9 and TRBJ2-5 gives the full variable domain: DSGVTQTPKHLITATGQRVTLRCSPRSGDLSVYWYQQSLDQGLQFLIQYYNGEERAKGNILERFSAQQFPDLHSELNLSSLELGDSALYFCASSVGELETQYFGPGTRLLVL.

The V and J genes are TRBV5-5 and TRBJ2-7; 8 bases match TRBD1. Unmatched junction bases numbered 5, after V lost 4 bases and J lost 2 bases. From germline, CDR1 is SGHKS and CDR2 YYEKEE (reference sequence). This CDR3 is built from 14 residues. Here the CDR3 reads CASSPGQVPYEQYF. The DNA of the CDR3 is TGTGCCAGCAGCCCGGGACAGGTCCCCTACGAGCAGTACTTC.

The chain joins TRBV5-6 to TRBJ1-2; D remains ambiguous. The germline gives CDR1 SGHDT, CDR2 YYEEEE. The V end lost 1 base, the J end lost 2 bases, and 9 bases lay between the germline ends. The CDR3 runs 14 residues. The CDR3 loop is CASSLYPGNYGYTF. The CDR3 DNA follows: TGTGCCAGCAGCTTGTATCCGGGGAACTATGGCTACACCTTC.

The J gene is TRBJ1-1, the V gene TRBV7-9; D may be TRBD1 (6 bases). V was cut by 0 bases and J by 10 bases, with 15 bases left in between. Germline V lookup: CDR1 SEHNR, CDR2 FQNEAQ (reference sequence). This CDR3 has 14 residues. The CDR3 DNA is TGTGCCAGCAGCTTAGCCCCGCGGGGCAGGGGAGCTTTCTTT. Translated, it gives CASSLAPRGRGAFF.

This clone is large (0.1 to 1%) within its sample. This rearrangement joins TRBV15 to TRBJ1-3; tentatively, D is TRBD1 (5 bases). The V and J ends lost 0 bases and 2 bases respectively, with 11 bases between them. Germline lookup yields CDR1 LNHNV and CDR2 YYDKDF (reference sequence). The CDR3 has 16 residues. CDR3 nucleotides: TGTGCCACCAGCAGAGATCTCTCAGGGACTGGAAACACCATATATTTT. Translated, it gives CATSRDLSGTGNTIYF.

This chain uses TRBV7-2 with TRBJ2-1; 8 nucleotides align to TRBD2. This CDR3 has 17 amino acids. With V trimmed by 5 bases and J by 7 bases, 16 bases remained unmatched. Germline V lookup: CDR1 SGHTA, CDR2 FQGNSA. CDR3 protein: CASSPGWGAGGWNEQFF. The CDR3 DNA follows: TGTGCCAGCAGCCCGGGCTGGGGTGCGGGGGGTTGGAATGAGCAGTTCTTC.

The chain couples TRBV23-1 to TRBJ2-1; TRBD1 aligns across 9 bases. TRBV23-1 is marked as an open reading frame, function uncertain. CDR3 length: 15 residues. V dropped 11 bases and J dropped 6; count of bases not matched to a gene: 14. CDR3 loop: CAHYCRDRVFNEQFF. In DNA, the CDR3 is TGCGCCCATTATTGTCGGGACAGGGTTTTCAATGAGCAGTTCTTC.

V and J are TRBV6-4 and TRBJ2-3, with 7 bases that match TRBD1. Germline trimming cut 2 bases from V and 4 bases from J; bases unmatched to any gene: 3. The germline gives CDR1 MRHNA, CDR2 SNTAGT. The CDR3 is 14 residues long. CDR3 protein: CASSDTGDPDTQYF. CDR3 DNA: TGTGCCAGCAGTGACACAGGGGACCCAGATACGCAGTATTTT.

The rearrangement links TRBV5-1 to TRBJ2-1; D call uncertain. Trimming cost V 0 bases and J 2 bases, with 9 bases left between them. The CDR3 is made up of 15 amino acids. Germline V gene lookup returns CDR1 SGHRS and CDR2 YFSETQ. The CDR3 here is CASSLGRFPYNEQFF. The DNA of the CDR3 is TGCGCCAGCAGCTTGGGCAGGTTCCCCTACAATGAGCAGTTCTTC. Complete variable domain (other parts from reference TRBV5-1 and TRBJ2-1): KAGVTQTPRYLIKTRGQQVTLSCSPISGHRSVSWYQQTPGQGLQFLFEYFSETQRNKGNFPGRFSGRQFSNSRSEMNVSTLELGDSALYLCASSLGRFPYNEQFFGPGTRLTVL.

V and J are TRBV11-3 and TRBJ2-5; 7 bases fit TRBD2. The CDR3 length is 14 residues. The germline V gene encodes CDR1 SGHNT and CDR2 YENEEA. Unmatched junction bases numbered 0, after V lost 1 base and J lost 1 base. CDR3 sequence: CASSLGGGQETQYF. CDR3 in DNA: TGTGCCAGCAGCTTAGGCGGGGGCCAAGAGACCCAGTACTTC.

This chain connects TRBV15 to TRBJ2-3, with unresolved D. CDR3 length: 14 amino acids. Germline values: CDR1 LNHNV, CDR2 YYDKDF (reference sequence). The germline V and J ends were trimmed by 0 bases and 7 bases, with 11 bases remaining between them. The CDR3 region is CATSRDFSPHTQYF. CDR3 DNA: TGTGCCACCAGCAGAGATTTCTCACCTCATACGCAGTATTTT.

V gene TRBV19 combines with J gene TRBJ2-3; D is possibly TRBD1 (5 bases). Germline-derived CDR1 and CDR2 are LNHDA and SQIVND (reference sequence). Trimming took 3 bases from V and 1 from J, leaving 14 bases between them. The CDR3 has 16 amino acids. The CDR3 coding sequence is TGTGCCAGTAGTATGAGGCAGGGTCATGGCACAGATACGCAGTATTTT. This gives the protein CASSMRQGHGTDTQYF.

The chain has TRBV11-2 and TRBJ1-2; no clear D gene. The V and J ends lost 1 base and 5 bases respectively, with 8 bases between them. CDR3 length equals 13 residues. Germline assignment: CDR1 SGHAT and CDR2 FQNNGV. The CDR3 loop reads CASSLGQRYGYTF. DNA of the CDR3: TGTGCCAGCAGCTTAGGGCAGCGGTATGGCTACACCTTC.

The CDR3 nucleotides read TGTGCCAGCAGCTTAGGGACCCCGGGTTGGGGCACAGATACGCAGTATTTT. This translates into CASSLGTPGWGTDTQYF. The rearrangement uses TRBV7-8 and TRBJ2-3; D call uncertain. The CDR3 is made up of 17 amino acids. CDR1 SGHVS and CDR2 FQNEAQ come from the germline V gene. V was shortened by 1 base and J by 1 base, with 15 bases between the two germline ends.

The chain joins TRBV30 to TRBJ1-5; perhaps TRBD1 as D (5 bases). Trimming removed 4 bases at V and 2 bases at J, with 12 bases between. This CDR3 spans 14 amino acids. The germline CDR1 and CDR2 sequences are GTSNPN and SVGIG (reference sequence). The CDR3 spells CAWTVGDGNQPQHF. For the CDR3, the DNA is TGTGCCTGGACTGTAGGGGATGGCAATCAGCCCCAGCATTTT. Full variable domain (outside the CDR3, taken from reference TRBV30 and TRBJ1-5): SQTIHQWPATLVQPVGSPLSLECTVEGTSNPNLYWYRQAAGRGLQLLFYSVGIGQISSEVPQNLSASRPQDRQFILSSKKLLLSDSGFYLCAWTVGDGNQPQHFGDGTRLSIL.

The chain recombines TRBV21-1 with TRBJ2-4; TRBD1 is taken as the D call from the table, unchecked against the DNA. TRBV21-1 is marked as a pseudogene. The CDR3 length is 17 residues. The CDR3 DNA reads TGTGCCAGCAGCAAGCCGGGACAAAGTCTCGCCAAAAACATTCAGTACTTC. Its protein is CASSKPGQSLAKNIQYF.